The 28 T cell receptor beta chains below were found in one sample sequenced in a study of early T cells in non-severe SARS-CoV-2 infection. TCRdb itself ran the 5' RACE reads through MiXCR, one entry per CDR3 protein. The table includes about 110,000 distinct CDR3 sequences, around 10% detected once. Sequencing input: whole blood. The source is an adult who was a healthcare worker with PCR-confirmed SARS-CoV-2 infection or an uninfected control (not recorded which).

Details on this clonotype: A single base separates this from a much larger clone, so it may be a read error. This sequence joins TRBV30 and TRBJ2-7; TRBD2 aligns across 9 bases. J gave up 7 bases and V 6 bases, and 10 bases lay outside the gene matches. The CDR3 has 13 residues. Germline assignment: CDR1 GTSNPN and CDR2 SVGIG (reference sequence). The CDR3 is CACGTSFREEQYF. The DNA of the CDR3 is TGTGCCTGTGGGACTAGCTTTCGGGAGGAGCAGTACTTC.

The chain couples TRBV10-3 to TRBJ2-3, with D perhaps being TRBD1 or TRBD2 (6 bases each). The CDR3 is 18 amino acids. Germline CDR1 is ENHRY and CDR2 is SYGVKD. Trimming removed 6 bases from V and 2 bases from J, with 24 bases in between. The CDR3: CAIRLDRGLGPFTDTQYF. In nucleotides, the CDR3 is TGTGCCATCAGGCTGGACCGGGGGCTTGGCCCTTTCACAGATACGCAGTATTTT.

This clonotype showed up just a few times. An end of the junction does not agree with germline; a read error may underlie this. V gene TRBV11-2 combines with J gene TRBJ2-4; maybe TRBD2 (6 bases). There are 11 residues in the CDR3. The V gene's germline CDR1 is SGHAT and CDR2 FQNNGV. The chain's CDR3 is CASSLADIQYF. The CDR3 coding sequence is TGTGCCAGCAGTTTAGCGGACATTCAGTACTTC.

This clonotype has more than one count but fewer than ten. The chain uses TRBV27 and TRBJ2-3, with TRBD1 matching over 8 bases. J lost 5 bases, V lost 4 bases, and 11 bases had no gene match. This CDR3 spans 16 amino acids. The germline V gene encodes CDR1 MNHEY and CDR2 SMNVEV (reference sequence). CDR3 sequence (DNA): TGTGCCAGCAGTTATCAGGGGGCGCCCCGTAAAGATACGCAGTATTTT. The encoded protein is CASSYQGAPRKDTQYF.

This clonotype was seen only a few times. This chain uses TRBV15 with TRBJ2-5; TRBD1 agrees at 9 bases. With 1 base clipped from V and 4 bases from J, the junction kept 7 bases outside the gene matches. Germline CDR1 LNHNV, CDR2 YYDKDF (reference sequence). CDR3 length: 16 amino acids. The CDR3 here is CATSRVSGTGSETQYF. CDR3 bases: TGTGCCACCAGCAGAGTATCCGGGACAGGGTCAGAGACCCAGTACTTC.

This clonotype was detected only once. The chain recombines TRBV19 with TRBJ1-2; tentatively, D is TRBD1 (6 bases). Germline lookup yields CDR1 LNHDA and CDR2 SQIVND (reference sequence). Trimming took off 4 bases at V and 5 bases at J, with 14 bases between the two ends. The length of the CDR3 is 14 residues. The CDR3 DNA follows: TGTGCCAGTAGTACCGAACAGGGTCCTTATGGCTACACCTTC. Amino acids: CASSTEQGPYGYTF.

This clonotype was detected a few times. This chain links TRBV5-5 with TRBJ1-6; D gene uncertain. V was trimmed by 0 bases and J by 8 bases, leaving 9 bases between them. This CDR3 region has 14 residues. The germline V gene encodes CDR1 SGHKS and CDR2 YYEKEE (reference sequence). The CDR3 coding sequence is TGTGCCAGCAGCTTGGACAGAACCTATTCACCCCTCCACTTT. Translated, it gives CASSLDRTYSPLHF.

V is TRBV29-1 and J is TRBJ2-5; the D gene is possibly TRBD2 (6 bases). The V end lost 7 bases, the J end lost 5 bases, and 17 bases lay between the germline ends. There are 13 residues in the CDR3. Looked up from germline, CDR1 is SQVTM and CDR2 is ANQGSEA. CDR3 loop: CSGTRGVIETQYF. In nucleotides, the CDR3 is TGCAGCGGCACACGCGGGGTAATCGAGACCCAGTACTTC.

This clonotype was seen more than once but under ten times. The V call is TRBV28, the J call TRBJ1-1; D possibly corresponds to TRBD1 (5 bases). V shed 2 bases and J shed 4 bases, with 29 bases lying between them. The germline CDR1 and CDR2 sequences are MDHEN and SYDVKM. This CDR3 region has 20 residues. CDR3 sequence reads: CASSLPSGRPQIPRGTEAFF. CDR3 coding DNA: TGTGCCAGCAGTTTACCCTCGGGACGGCCGCAAATCCCGCGGGGCACTGAAGCTTTCTTT.

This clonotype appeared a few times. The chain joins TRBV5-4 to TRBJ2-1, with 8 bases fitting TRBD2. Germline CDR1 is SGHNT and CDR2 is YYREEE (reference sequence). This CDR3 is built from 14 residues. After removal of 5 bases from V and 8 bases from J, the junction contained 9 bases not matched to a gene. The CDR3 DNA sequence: TGTGCCAGCAGTTGGAGCGGGAGATTCGATGAGCAGTTCTTC. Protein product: CASSWSGRFDEQFF.

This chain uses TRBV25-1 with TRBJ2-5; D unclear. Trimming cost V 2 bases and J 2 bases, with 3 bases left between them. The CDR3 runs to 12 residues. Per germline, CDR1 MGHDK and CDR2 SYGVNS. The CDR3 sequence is CASSEPQETQYF. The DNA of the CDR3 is TGTGCCAGCAGTGAACCGCAAGAGACCCAGTACTTC.

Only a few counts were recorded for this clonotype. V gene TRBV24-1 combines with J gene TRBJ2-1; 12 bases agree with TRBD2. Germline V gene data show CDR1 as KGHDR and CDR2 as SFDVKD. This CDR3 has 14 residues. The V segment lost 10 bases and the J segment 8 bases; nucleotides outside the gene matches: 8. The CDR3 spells CATGLAGGRDEQFF. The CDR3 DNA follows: TGTGCCACAGGGCTAGCGGGAGGGCGAGATGAGCAGTTCTTC.

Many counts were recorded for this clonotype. CDR3 coding DNA: TGCAGTGCTAATTTACTAGCGGTGAGGGAGCAGTACTTC. Protein product: CSANLLAVREQYF. The V call is TRBV20-1, the J call TRBJ2-7; the match to TRBD2 covers 8 bases. The CDR3 spans 13 residues. Looked up from germline, CDR1 is DFQATT and CDR2 is SNEGSKA (reference sequence). The ends lost 4 bases at V and 7 bases at J; junction bases unmatched: 9.

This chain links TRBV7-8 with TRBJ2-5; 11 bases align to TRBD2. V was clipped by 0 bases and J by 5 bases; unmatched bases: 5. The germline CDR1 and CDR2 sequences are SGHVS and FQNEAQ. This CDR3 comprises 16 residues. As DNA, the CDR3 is TGTGCCAGCAGCTTAGCCCTAGCGGGAGGCCGGGAGACCCAGTACTTC. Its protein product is CASSLALAGGRETQYF.

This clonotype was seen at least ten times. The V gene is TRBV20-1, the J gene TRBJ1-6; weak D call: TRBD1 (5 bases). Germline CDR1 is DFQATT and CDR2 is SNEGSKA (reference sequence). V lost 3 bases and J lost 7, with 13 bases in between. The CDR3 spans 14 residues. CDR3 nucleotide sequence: TGCAGTGCTAGGGGAGGGGTATGGAATTCACCCCTCCACTTT. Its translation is CSARGGVWNSPLHF.

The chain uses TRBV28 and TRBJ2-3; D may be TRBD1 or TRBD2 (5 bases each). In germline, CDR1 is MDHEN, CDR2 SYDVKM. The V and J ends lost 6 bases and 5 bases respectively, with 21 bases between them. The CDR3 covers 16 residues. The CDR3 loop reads CASSSQKATGGDTQYF. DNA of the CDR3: TGTGCCAGCAGCTCACAAAAAGCTACTGGGGGAGATACGCAGTATTTT.

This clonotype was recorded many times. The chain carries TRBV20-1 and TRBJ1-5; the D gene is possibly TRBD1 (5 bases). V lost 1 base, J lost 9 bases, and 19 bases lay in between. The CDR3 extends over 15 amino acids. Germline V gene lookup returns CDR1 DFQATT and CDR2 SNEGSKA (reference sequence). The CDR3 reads CSARGVQWGGGPQHF. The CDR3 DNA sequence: TGCAGTGCTAGAGGTGTACAGTGGGGCGGCGGGCCCCAGCATTTT.

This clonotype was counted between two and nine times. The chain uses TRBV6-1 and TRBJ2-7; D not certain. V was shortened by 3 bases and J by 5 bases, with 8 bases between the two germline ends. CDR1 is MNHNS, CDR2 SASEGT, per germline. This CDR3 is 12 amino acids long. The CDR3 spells CASSEVRHEQYF. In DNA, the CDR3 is TGTGCCAGCAGTGAGGTGAGGCACGAGCAGTACTTC.

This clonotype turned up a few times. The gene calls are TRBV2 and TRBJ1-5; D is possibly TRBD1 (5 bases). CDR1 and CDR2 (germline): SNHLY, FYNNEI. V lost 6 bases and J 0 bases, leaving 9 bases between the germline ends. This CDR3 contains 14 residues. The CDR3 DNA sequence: TGTGCCAGCAGCGACAGAAATAGCAATCAGCCCCAGCATTTT. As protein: CASSDRNSNQPQHF. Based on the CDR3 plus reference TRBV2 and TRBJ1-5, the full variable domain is EPEVTQTPSHQVTQMGQEVILRCVPISNHLYFYWYRQILGQKVEFLVSFYNNEISEKSEIFDDQFSVERPDGSNFTLKIRSTKLEDSAMYFCASSDRNSNQPQHFGDGTRLSIL.

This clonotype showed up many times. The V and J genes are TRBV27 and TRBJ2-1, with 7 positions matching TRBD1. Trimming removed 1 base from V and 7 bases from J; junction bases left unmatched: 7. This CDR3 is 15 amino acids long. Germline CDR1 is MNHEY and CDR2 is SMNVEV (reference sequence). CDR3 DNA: TGTGCCAGCAGTTTATGGACAGGTGGTGGAAATGAGCAGTTCTTC. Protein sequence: CASSLWTGGGNEQFF.

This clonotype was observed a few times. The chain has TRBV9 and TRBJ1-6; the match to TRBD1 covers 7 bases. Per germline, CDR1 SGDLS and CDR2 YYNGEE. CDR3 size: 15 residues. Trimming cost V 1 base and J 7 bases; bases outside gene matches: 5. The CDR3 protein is CASSVIGTENSPLHF. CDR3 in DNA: TGTGCCAGCAGCGTAATCGGGACAGAGAATTCACCCCTCCACTTT.

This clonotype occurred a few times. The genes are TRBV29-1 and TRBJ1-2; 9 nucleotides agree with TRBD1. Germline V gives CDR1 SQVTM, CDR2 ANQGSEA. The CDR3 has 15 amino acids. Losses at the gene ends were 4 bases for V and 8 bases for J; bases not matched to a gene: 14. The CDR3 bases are TGCAGCGTTGGCGGGGACAGGGCCCCCATTTTAGGCTACACCTTC. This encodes CSVGGDRAPILGYTF. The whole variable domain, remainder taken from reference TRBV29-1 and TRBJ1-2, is SAVISQKPSRDICQRGTSLTIQCQVDSQVTMMFWYRQQPGQSLTLIATANQGSEATYESGFVIDKFPISRPNLTFSTLTVSNMSPEDSSIYLCSVGGDRAPILGYTFGSGTRLTVV.

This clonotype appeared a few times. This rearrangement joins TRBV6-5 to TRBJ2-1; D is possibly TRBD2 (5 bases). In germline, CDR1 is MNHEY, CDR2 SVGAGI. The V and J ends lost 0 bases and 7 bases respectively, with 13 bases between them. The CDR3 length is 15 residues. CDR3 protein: CASSYSGLPGNEQFF. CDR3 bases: TGTGCCAGCAGTTACTCCGGACTTCCTGGGAATGAGCAGTTCTTC.

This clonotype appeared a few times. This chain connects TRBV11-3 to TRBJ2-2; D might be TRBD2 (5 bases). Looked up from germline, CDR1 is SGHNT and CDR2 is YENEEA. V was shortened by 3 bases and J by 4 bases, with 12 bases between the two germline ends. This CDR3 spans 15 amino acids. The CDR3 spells CASSLRERATGELFF. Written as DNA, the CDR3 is TGTGCCAGCAGCTTGAGGGAGAGAGCCACCGGGGAGCTGTTTTTT.

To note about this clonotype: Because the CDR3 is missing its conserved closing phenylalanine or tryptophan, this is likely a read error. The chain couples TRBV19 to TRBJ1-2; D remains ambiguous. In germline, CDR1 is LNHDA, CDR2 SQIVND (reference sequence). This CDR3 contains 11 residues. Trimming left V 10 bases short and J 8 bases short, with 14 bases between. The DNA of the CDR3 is TGTGCCACCGACGGACGGCAGGGCTACACCTAC. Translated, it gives CATDGRQGYTY.

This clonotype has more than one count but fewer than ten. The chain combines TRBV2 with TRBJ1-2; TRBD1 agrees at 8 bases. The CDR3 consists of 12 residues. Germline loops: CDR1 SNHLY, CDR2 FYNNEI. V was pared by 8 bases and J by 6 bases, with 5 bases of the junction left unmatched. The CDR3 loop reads CASAGTGHGYTF. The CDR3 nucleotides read TGTGCCAGCGCCGGGACAGGCCATGGCTACACCTTC.

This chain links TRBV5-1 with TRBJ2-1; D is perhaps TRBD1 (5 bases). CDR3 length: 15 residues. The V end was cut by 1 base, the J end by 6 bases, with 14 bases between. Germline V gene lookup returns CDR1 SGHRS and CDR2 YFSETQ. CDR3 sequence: CASSLLGHRPNEQFF. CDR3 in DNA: TGCGCCAGCAGCTTGTTAGGACACAGGCCCAATGAGCAGTTCTTC.

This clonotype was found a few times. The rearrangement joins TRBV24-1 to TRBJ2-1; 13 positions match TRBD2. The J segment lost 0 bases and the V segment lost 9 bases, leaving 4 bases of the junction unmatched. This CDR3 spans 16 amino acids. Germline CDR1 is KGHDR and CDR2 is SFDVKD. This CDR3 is CATGTSGTLSYNEQFF. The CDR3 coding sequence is TGTGCCACCGGGACTAGCGGGACCCTCTCCTACAATGAGCAGTTCTTC.